This TCR beta chain was captured by sequencing in a study of T-cell memory formation after mild COVID-19. Overall study context: The TCR clusters were mostly specific to one donor. Study-wide points: CD4+ contracting clones were found mainly in CM and EM, and CD8+ ones in EMRA.

This CDR3 is 14 amino acids long. V gave up 3 bases and J gave up 1 base; unmatched junction bases: 2. Looked up from germline, CDR1 is SGHTA and CDR2 is FQGNSA. Regarding this clonotype: The antigen remains undetermined.

TCRalpha and TCRbeta libraries used 5'RACE with constant-segment primers and UMIs. One entry per CDR3 protein, called by TCRdb with MiXCR from the 5' RACE reads. This sample has about 310,000 distinct CDR3 sequences, with approximately 16% found just once. This chain connects TRBV7-2 to TRBJ1-2; TRBD1 matches at 7 bases. The TCR originated in a man younger than 35 who had mild COVID-19 (a few samples of this study predate the infection). Cell type and time point are not known. Sample: PBMCs or a T cell subset sorted from them (not recorded which). CDR3 sequence (DNA): TGTGCCAGCAGCTTCCGACAGGGTAACTATGGCTACACCTTC. Residues: CASSFRQGNYGYTF.